This T cell receptor beta chain comes out of a study of tumor-infiltrating lymphocytes in oesophageal squamous cell carcinoma. This clonotype is classed as medium-sized. This CDR3 spans 15 amino acids. Trimming took 6 bases from V and 0 from J; bases not matched to a gene: 2. The germline V gene has CDR1 MNHNS and CDR2 SASEGT. One entry per CDR3 protein, called by TCRdb with MiXCR from the PCR reads. Counted here are about 11,000 distinct CDR3 sequences, 52% occurring once; the ten biggest clones make up 19%. The V call is TRBV6-1, the J call TRBJ2-6, with 7 nucleotides matching TRBD2. The sequence came from a female donor with esophageal squamous cell carcinoma. The sequencing input was esophageal tumor tissue. The chain's CDR3 is CASRTGGSGANVLTF. The CDR3, as DNA: TGTGCCAGCAGGACGGGAGGCTCTGGGGCCAACGTCCTGACTTTC.